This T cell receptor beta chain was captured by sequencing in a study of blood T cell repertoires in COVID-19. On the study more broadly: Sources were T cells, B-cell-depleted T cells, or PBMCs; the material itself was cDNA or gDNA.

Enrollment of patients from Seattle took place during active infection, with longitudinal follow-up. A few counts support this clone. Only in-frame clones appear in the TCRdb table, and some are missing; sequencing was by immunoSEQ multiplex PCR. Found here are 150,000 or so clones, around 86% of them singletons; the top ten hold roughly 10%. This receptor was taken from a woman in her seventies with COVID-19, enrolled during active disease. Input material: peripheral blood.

CDR3 bases: TGTGCCAGTAGTATGACAGGGGGTGGTCCGGTGCATTTT. Translation gives CASSMTGGGPVHF. The chain links TRBV19 to TRBJ1-5, with 9 bases matching TRBD1. V shed 3 bases, J shed 15 bases, and the junction held 9 bases outside the gene matches. Looked up from germline, CDR1 is LNHDA and CDR2 is SQIVND (reference sequence). There are 13 residues in the CDR3.